This TCR beta chain appears in the sequencing data of a study of OX40 agonist ivuxolimab in advanced cancers. Study-level background: Patients received ivuxolimab, an agonistic anti-OX40 (CD134) antibody. Averaging about 60 years in age, with a range of 23 to 79, the cohort was 65% to 90% male. Two cutaneous melanoma patients and one hepatocellular carcinoma patient, three in all, had partial responses.

V was trimmed by 2 bases and J by 0 bases, leaving 8 bases between them. Germline CDR1 reads LNHDA; CDR2 reads SQIVND (reference sequence). The CDR3 has 15 amino acids. This table comes from immunoSEQ multiplex PCR, and its TCRdb copy is limited to in-frame clones, with some not included. The sample has 55,000 or so clones, approximately 83% seen once. Patients with autoimmune history or systemic immunosuppression were excluded. The sequencing here drew on CD4+ or CD8+ T cells sorted from blood, taken in a trial of the OX40 agonist ivuxolimab. The chain links TRBV19 to TRBJ1-5; D is uncertain. This TCR came from an adult with an advanced solid tumor such as melanoma, head and neck, liver or kidney cancer. The CDR3 region has the DNA TGTGCCAGTAGTATACTCCTGGATAGCAATCAGCCCCAGCATTTT. This sequence encodes CASSILLDSNQPQHF. The variable domain in full, completed from reference TRBV19 and TRBJ1-5, reads DGGITQSPKYLFRKEGQNVTLSCEQNLNHDAMYWYRQDPGQGLRLIYYSQIVNDFQKGDIAEGYSVSREKKESFPLTVTSAQKNPTAFYLCASSILLDSNQPQHFGDGTRLSIL.